This TCR beta chain emerged from a study of early T cells in non-severe SARS-CoV-2 infection. General study results and limits: Anti-spike CD8 responses were favored in VDJdb matching, and private and CD4 specificities were missed.

The sample holds a few counts of this clonotype. The antigen remains unidentified. MiXCR, applied by TCRdb to the 5' RACE reads, yields one record per CDR3 protein. This table holds approximately 34,000 distinct CDR3 sequences, about 5.2% found once. The input for sequencing was whole blood, taken at baseline. This TCR was recovered from an adult who was a healthcare worker with PCR-confirmed SARS-CoV-2 infection or an uninfected control (not recorded which).

CDR3 bases: TGTGCCAGCAGTGGGGGACAGAACACCGGGGAGCTGTTTTTT. The encoded protein is CASSGGQNTGELFF. This rearrangement joins TRBV6-4 to TRBJ2-2, with D possibly matching TRBD1 (6 bases). Deletions cut 4 bases from V and 1 base from J, with 7 bases between. The germline gives CDR1 MRHNA, CDR2 SNTAGT. The CDR3 covers 14 residues.